Below are 20 T cell receptor beta chains sequenced from a single sample in a study of cytomegalovirus exposure and HLA in healthy donors. Repertoires were generated with immunoSEQ multiplex PCR, while TCRdb's copy carries only in-frame clones and drops some. The table includes 110,000 or so clones, about 90% detected once. The sample comprised PBMCs. All receptors derive from a woman between 18 and 29 years old in good health and CMV-seronegative.

The chain combines TRBV27 with TRBJ2-5; 14 bases match TRBD2. Trimming cost V 5 bases and J 9 bases; bases outside gene matches: 8. CDR1 and CDR2 (germline): MNHEY, SMNVEV (reference sequence). The CDR3 has 15 residues. Here the CDR3 DNA reads TGTGCCAGCAGTCTCCAGACTAGCGGGAGGGGGTCCCAGTACTTC. Translating it yields CASSLQTSGRGSQYF.

The J gene is TRBJ1-1, the V gene TRBV5-1; TRBD1 matches at 7 bases. After removal of 4 bases from V and 7 bases from J, the junction contained 7 bases not matched to a gene. CDR3 length: 13 residues. Germline V gives CDR1 SGHRS, CDR2 YFSETQ. The CDR3 region has the DNA TGCGCCAGCAGCCAACAGGGGAATAGTGAAGCTTTCTTT. This sequence encodes CASSQQGNSEAFF.

This clone was found once. The V gene is TRBV30, the J gene TRBJ2-7, with D tentatively TRBD2 (7 bases). This CDR3 contains 14 residues. Trimming stripped 0 bases from V and 4 bases from J, with 13 bases between. CDR1 GTSNPN and CDR2 SVGIG come from the germline V gene (reference sequence). Here the CDR3 DNA reads TGTGCCTGGAGTGTCGGAGGGGGGGCATACGAGCAGTACTTC. The encoded protein is CAWSVGGGAYEQYF.

V gene TRBV5-1 combines with J gene TRBJ1-1, with TRBD1 matching 7 bases. The V gene end was trimmed by 3 bases and the J gene end by 1 base; junction bases not matched to a gene: 12. Looked up from germline, CDR1 is SGHRS and CDR2 is YFSETQ. This CDR3 is 17 amino acids long. In DNA form, the CDR3 reads TGCGCCAGCAGCTCCTCTCAGGGGACAGCGAGGAACACTGAAGCTTTCTTT. It encodes CASSSSQGTARNTEAFF.

The chain is built from TRBV23-1 and TRBJ1-1; D is unclear. TRBV23-1 is identified as an open reading frame with a role that is uncertain. CDR3 length: 17 residues. The V end lost 4 bases, the J end lost 2 bases, and 20 bases lay between the germline ends. The CDR3 is CASSRGSSAAKNTEAFF. The CDR3 DNA is TGCGCCAGCAGTCGAGGAAGCTCGGCCGCCAAAAACACTGAAGCTTTCTTT.

The V and J genes are TRBV7-9 and TRBJ1-5, with D uncertain. Germline CDR1 is SEHNR and CDR2 is FQNEAQ (reference sequence). This CDR3 is built from 14 residues. Deletions cut 2 bases from V and 3 bases from J, with 8 bases between. The CDR3 sequence: CASSLQANNQPQHF. In nucleotides, the CDR3 is TGTGCCAGCAGCTTACAGGCGAACAATCAGCCCCAGCATTTT.

The rearrangement joins TRBV7-2 to TRBJ2-1, with TRBD2 matching 8 bases. The germline CDR1 and CDR2 sequences are SGHTA and FQGNSA. V lost 2 bases to trimming and J lost 7 bases; unmatched junction nucleotides: 10. CDR3 size: 16 residues. As DNA, the CDR3 is TGTGCCAGCAGCTTAATGGTGATAGCGGGACGAAATGAGCAGTTCTTC. Its translation: CASSLMVIAGRNEQFF. Using reference TRBV7-2 and TRBJ2-1 for the parts outside the CDR3, the full variable domain is GAGVSQSPSNKVTEKGKDVELRCDPISGHTALYWYRQSLGQGLEFLIYFQGNSAPDKSGLPSDRFSAERTGGSVSTLTIQRTQQEDSAVYLCASSLMVIAGRNEQFFGPGTRLTVL.

The chain combines TRBV6-4 with TRBJ2-2; 10 nucleotides line up with TRBD2. The V segment lost 4 bases and the J segment 2 bases; nucleotides outside the gene matches: 7. The CDR3 extends over 17 amino acids. Looked up from germline, CDR1 is MRHNA and CDR2 is SNTAGT. CDR3 protein: CASSASSGGANTGELFF. The CDR3 DNA follows: TGTGCCAGCAGTGCGTCGAGCGGGGGGGCTAACACCGGGGAGCTGTTTTTT.

This clone showed up just a few times. The rearrangement uses TRBV6-9 and TRBJ1-5; D uncertain. Germline CDR1 is MNHGY and CDR2 is SVAAGI. The CDR3 sequence is 10 residues long. The V and J ends lost 8 bases and 9 bases respectively, with 8 bases between them. CDR3 amino acids: CASCPGPQHF. The CDR3 bases are TGTGCCAGCTGTCCGGGGCCCCAGCATTTT.

The chain employs TRBV9 and TRBJ2-3, with D perhaps TRBD1 (6 bases). Trimming cost V 4 bases and J 2 bases, with 14 bases left between them. The CDR3 runs to 15 residues. Per the germline V gene, CDR1 is SGDLS and CDR2 is YYNGEE. CDR3 residues: CASSPRTASTDTQYF. As DNA, the CDR3 is TGTGCCAGCAGCCCCCGGACAGCTTCCACAGATACGCAGTATTTT.

The genes are TRBV7-9 and TRBJ2-7; 8 bases map to TRBD2. The CDR3 is 16 amino acids. The J segment lost 1 base and the V segment lost 7 bases, leaving 12 bases of the junction unmatched. Germline CDR1 and CDR2: SEHNR and FQNEAQ (reference sequence). CDR3 sequence: CASTGRGTRASYEQYF. CDR3 nucleotides: TGTGCCAGCACCGGCCGGGGGACTAGGGCTTCCTACGAGCAGTACTTC.

Only one count was recorded for this clone. The chain links TRBV5-1 to TRBJ2-1; D is possibly TRBD2 (5 bases). Germline V gives CDR1 SGHRS, CDR2 YFSETQ. The CDR3 runs 13 residues. V was clipped by 0 bases and J by 8 bases, with 9 bases between them. CDR3 nucleotide sequence: TGCGCCAGCAGCTTGGCCCGGCGGGATGAGCAGTTCTTC. Residues: CASSLARRDEQFF. Looking up the rest from reference TRBV5-1 and TRBJ2-1 gives the full variable domain: KAGVTQTPRYLIKTRGQQVTLSCSPISGHRSVSWYQQTPGQGLQFLFEYFSETQRNKGNFPGRFSGRQFSNSRSEMNVSTLELGDSALYLCASSLARRDEQFFGPGTRLTVL.

The V call is TRBV6-1, the J call TRBJ2-7; 8 bases are a match to TRBD2. V lost 6 bases to trimming and J lost 4 bases; unmatched junction nucleotides: 8. The CDR3 has 14 residues. Germline-derived CDR1 and CDR2 are MNHNS and SASEGT. Here the CDR3 DNA reads TGTGCCAGCAGCGCCGGGGGGGGCAGGTACGAGCAGTACTTC. Translating gives CASSAGGGRYEQYF.

V gene TRBV28 combines with J gene TRBJ1-2; 9 nucleotides match TRBD1. This CDR3 is 15 amino acids long. Germline trimming cut 6 bases from V and 6 bases from J; bases unmatched to any gene: 11. Germline lookup yields CDR1 MDHEN and CDR2 SYDVKM. The CDR3 loop is CASSPPGQGDNGYTF. CDR3 DNA: TGTGCCAGCAGCCCGCCGGGACAGGGAGATAATGGCTACACCTTC.

V usage is TRBV6-1 and J usage is TRBJ1-4; D may be TRBD1 (5 bases). This CDR3 has 13 amino acids. In germline, CDR1 is MNHNS, CDR2 SASEGT. Deletions cut 6 bases from V and 0 bases from J, with 5 bases between. The CDR3 loop reads CASRDTTNEKLFF. CDR3 nucleotide sequence: TGTGCCAGCAGGGACACAACTAATGAAAAACTGTTTTTT.

This clone turned up a few times. V gene TRBV14 combines with J gene TRBJ1-1; D uncertain. CDR1 SGHDN and CDR2 FVKESK come from the germline V gene. The ends were cut back, 1 base at V and 7 bases at J, with 4 bases in the middle. The CDR3 spans 11 residues. The CDR3 protein is CASSQGVEAFF. The CDR3, as DNA: TGTGCCAGCAGCCAAGGAGTTGAAGCTTTCTTT.

This clone was recorded once. The gene calls are TRBV7-9 and TRBJ1-3; TRBD1 matches at 9 bases. Trimming at V came to 4 bases and at J to 2 bases, leaving 12 bases not matched to a gene. The CDR3 has 18 amino acids. Germline lookup yields CDR1 SEHNR and CDR2 FQNEAQ (reference sequence). The CDR3: CASSWSTTGTGTGNTIYF. CDR3 nucleotides: TGTGCCAGCAGCTGGAGCACTACCGGGACAGGGACTGGAAACACCATATATTTT.

This clone was recorded once. The chain recombines TRBV9 with TRBJ2-7, with D maybe TRBD2 (6 bases). The length of the CDR3 is 15 residues. Germline loops: CDR1 SGDLS, CDR2 YYNGEE. V was trimmed by 0 bases and J by 3 bases, leaving 13 bases between them. This CDR3 reads CASSVAGDADYEQYF. The CDR3 DNA is TGTGCCAGCAGCGTAGCGGGGGACGCCGACTACGAGCAGTACTTC.

The chain recombines TRBV19 with TRBJ1-3; D is unresolved. Trimming shortened V by 3 bases and J by 0 bases, and 9 bases separated the two germline ends. Germline V lookup: CDR1 LNHDA, CDR2 SQIVND (reference sequence). This CDR3 comprises 15 residues. DNA of the CDR3: TGTGCCAGTAGTATCGACACCTACTCTGGAAACACCATATATTTT. Its protein product is CASSIDTYSGNTIYF.

V and J are TRBV14 and TRBJ2-7, with 11 bases aligning to TRBD2. The V gene's germline CDR1 is SGHDN and CDR2 FVKESK. Trimming cost V 3 bases and J 6 bases; bases outside gene matches: 4. CDR3 size: 14 residues. DNA of the CDR3: TGTGCCAGCAGCCATGTGCTAGCGGGAGGCGAGCAGTACTTC. It specifies CASSHVLAGGEQYF.